The 6 T cell receptor beta chains in this list originate from one sample, sequenced in a study of quantifying T cell responses using KT2 cells (dated by TCRdb to about 2017). Regarding the complete study: RNA was DNase-treated and reverse transcribed with TCR alpha and beta constant-region primers, mostly using SuperScript III.

To prepare the library, UMI-ligation and nested PCR was applied. The sequencer was an Illumina MiSeq. Using T4 RNA ligase 1, a single-stranded oligonucleotide bearing the Illumina SP2 sequence plus a UMI was ligated onto the 3' end of the cDNA. PCR1 consisted of 4 cycles (98 degrees C 15 s, 69 degrees C 30 s, 72 degrees C 40 s), and for the beta primer an equimolar mix of RC1.1 and RC1.2 was used to cover TRBC1 and TRBC2. Clones were called with MiXCR by TCRdb after fastp trimmed the public reads at Q25, and only in-frame beta chains were retained. Merged by CDR3 protein, the rows form single entries marked with the most common genes and DNA. The sample profile shows tens of thousands of distinct CDR3 sequences; around an eighth of them were found once. The ten largest account for 9.4% of the sample. Sample: PBMCs spiked with cells of the T cell clone KT2. The receptors shown here come from a human donor.

This clonotype was seen many times. The rearrangement links TRBV20-1 to TRBJ1-4, with 9 bases aligning to TRBD1. The CDR3 loop spans 16 amino acids. Germline values: CDR1 DFQATT, CDR2 SNEGSKA (reference sequence). V was pared by 3 bases and J by 6 bases, with 11 bases of the junction left unmatched. For the CDR3, the DNA is TGCAGTGCTAGTTACCTCACAGGGGGCATAGATGAAAAACTGTTTTTT. Translation: CSASYLTGGIDEKLFF.

The V and J genes are TRBV28 and TRBJ1-2, with TRBD1 identical over 9 bases. There are 17 residues in the CDR3. V lost 7 bases to trimming and J lost 2 bases; unmatched junction nucleotides: 14. The V gene's germline CDR1 is MDHEN and CDR2 SYDVKM. DNA of the CDR3: TGTGCCAGCACGTACCCGATTGGGACAGGGCAGAACTATGGCTACACCTTC. Protein sequence: CASTYPIGTGQNYGYTF.

This clonotype was found many times. The chain combines TRBV6-4 with TRBJ2-3; D remains unclear. V lost 1 base to trimming and J lost 0 bases, with 2 bases between them. CDR3 size: 13 residues. The germline V gene encodes CDR1 MRHNA and CDR2 SNTAGT. Here the CDR3 DNA reads TGTGCCAGCAGTGACTTTAGCACAGATACGCAGTATTTT. Encoded protein: CASSDFSTDTQYF.

This clonotype was seen only a few times. The genes are TRBV7-2 and TRBJ1-3; tentatively, D is TRBD1 (5 bases). CDR1 SGHTA and CDR2 FQGNSA come from the germline V gene. The CDR3 sequence is 18 residues long. The ends were cut back, 2 bases at V and 0 bases at J, with 17 bases in the middle. In DNA, the CDR3 is TGTGCCAGCAGCTTAATTTTGGGCCGGGACCTCTCTGGAAACACCATATATTTT. Amino acid sequence: CASSLILGRDLSGNTIYF.

This sequence joins TRBV11-2 and TRBJ2-1; 10 nucleotides align to TRBD2. CDR3 length: 15 amino acids. Germline values: CDR1 SGHAT, CDR2 FQNNGV. V was pared by 4 bases and J by 7 bases, with 7 bases of the junction left unmatched. CDR3 region: CASSSLAGVGNEQFF. In nucleotides, the CDR3 is TGTGCCAGCAGCTCTCTAGCGGGGGTAGGGAATGAGCAGTTCTTC.

The chain couples TRBV9 to TRBJ2-4; possible D gene TRBD1, 7 bases. V was pared by 4 bases and J by 4 bases, with 15 bases between. The CDR3 runs to 15 residues. CDR1 and CDR2 from the germline V gene are SGDLS and YYNGEE. The CDR3 bases are TGTGCCAGCAGCCCCGGAGGGGGCGTAAAAAACATTCAGTACTTC. It translates to CASSPGGGVKNIQYF.